The sequence of this T cell receptor (beta chain) was determined in a study of blood T cell repertoires in COVID-19 (TCRdb year 2020). At the level of the whole study: Collaborator samples came from the United States, Italy and Spain and covered acute and convalescent phases of COVID-19. The material from the prospective study consisted of cDNA or gDNA derived from T cells, B-cell-depleted T cells, or PBMCs. Subjects who had been exposed to COVID-19, were actively infected with it, or had recovered from it provided the deeply sampled blood TCRbeta repertoires that made up the dataset. The repertoires were made available in a free public database intended to serve as a resource for research on the immune response to SARS-CoV-2. Samples came from the ongoing ImmuneRACE study (first 160 participants) plus 1,254 subjects from 6 global collaborators. Sample metadata almost always included a de-identified subject ID, COVID-19 status, age in years and sex. Where available, HLA class I and class II types were obtained from metadata supplied by the sample provider rather than from assay-based typing.

Whole blood was collected in K2EDTA tubes by collaborating institutions according to the institutions' own protocols. For TCRbeta analysis, collaborators shipped samples as frozen whole blood, isolated PBMCs, or DNA extracted from either of those sample types. TCRbeta CDR3 regions were amplified from genomic DNA using the immunoSEQ Assay, a bias-controlled multiplex PCR. The source study handled its data this way. The number of nucleated cells in each sample was estimated by amplification of reference gene primers within the assay. Sequence reads were collapsed and filtered to measure the absolute abundance of every unique TCRbeta CDR3 rearrangement. For each sample, productive Simpson clonality was calculated as the square root of Simpson's diversity index over productive rearrangements. Not all clones reach the TCRdb copy of this immuneACCESS table, which keeps in-frame sequences only. Checked studies attribute under half of the gap to unresolved V genes and leave the rest unexplained. The V and J calls and clone size come from that table; D and trimming were worked out from the DNA. Here the sample has approximately 110,000 clones; 70% to 90% occur a single time. The top ten clonotypes cover approximately 1.5% of the sample.

About this clone itself: The clone's antigen remains unknown. Nothing much larger sits one base from this clone, and base qualities are not available.

General findings and caveats noted by the study authors: The quantity of clinical and demographic metadata differed by source and by participant and was supplied without curation.

The receptor's source is a man aged 35 to 55 with acute or convalescent COVID-19. Sequenced: peripheral blood.

The sequenced DNA: TGTGCCAGCAGACATCCCAACACCGGGGAGCTGTTTTTT. This codes for CASRHPNTGELFF. The V gene is TRBV6-5 and the J gene is TRBJ2-2, with the identity of the D gene unclear. From cysteine to phenylalanine, the CDR3 is 13 amino acids long. CDR3 DNA only is kept here, 39 bases in frame from base 1. The V end loses 6 bases and the J end loses 2 bases, and a stretch of 7 bases separates them. Via the germline V gene, CDR1 is MNHEY and CDR2 SVGAGI.